This T cell receptor beta chain was found in a study of response to subunit inactivated influenza vaccine. Study outcomes and limitations: Each seasonal influenza vaccination, the authors suggested, recruits few new T cells.

A note on this clonotype: Antigen: not known.

TCRdb passed the RT-PCR reads through MiXCR, listing each CDR3 protein once. The sample includes about 800,000 distinct CDR3 sequences, less than 25% of them seen just once. Germline V lookup: CDR1 LGHNA, CDR2 YNFKEQ. The CDR3 loop spans 15 amino acids. V was clipped by 1 base and J by 0 bases, with 10 bases between them. The V gene is TRBV4-2, the J gene TRBJ2-7; D call uncertain. Sequences were derived from PBMCs from blood, sampled roughly 5 days after vaccination. This clonotype originated in a man aged 50-59 years who received an inactivated influenza vaccine. CDR3 DNA: TGTGCCAGCAGCCAAGGAGTAGGCGCCTCCTACGAGCAGTACTTC. Translation gives CASSQGVGASYEQYF.